The rows below give T cell receptor beta chains drawn from one sample of a study of naive and memory T cell subsets. In TCRdb, the 5' RACE reads were re-called with MiXCR into one record per CDR3 protein. The repertoire holds tens of thousands of distinct CDR3 sequences, with under 10% as singletons. These TCRs come from a female donor in good health. The CDR3 runs from the conserved cysteine through the conserved F or W. A D gene is named only where the DNA matches it firmly. Clone sizes are given selectively: once, few, many, or a class where the clone is expanded.

abundance	j_gene	d_gene	v_gene	CDR3nt	CDR3aa
few	TRBJ1-4	TRBD1	TRBV19	TGTGCCAGTAGTAGACCGGGACAGAGTACAACTAATGAAAAACTGTTTTTT	CASSRPGQSTTNEKLFF
many	TRBJ2-3	.	TRBV11-1	TGTGCCAGCACCCTAGCCCCTCGGGACACCGGCACAGATACGCAGTATTTT	CASTLAPRDTGTDTQYF
many	TRBJ1-4	TRBD1	TRBV20-1	TGCAGTACAACAGGGGGCGCGGGTGAAAAACTGTTTTTT	CSTTGGAGEKLFF
many	TRBJ2-3	.	TRBV29-1	TGCAGCGCCCGGGAGTCGGGTCAGGATACGCAGTATTTT	CSARESGQDTQYF
many	TRBJ1-3	.	TRBV11-1	TGTGCCAGCAGCTTATCGACTGGAAACACCATATATTTT	CASSLSTGNTIYF
many	TRBJ1-1	.	TRBV11-2	TGTGCCAGCAGCTTAGATCAACCAGGGGCACACACTGAAGCTTTCTTT	CASSLDQPGAHTEAFF
many	TRBJ1-2	.	TRBV6-2/TRBV6-3	TGTGCCAGCAGAGAACAGCTGTCAGGGGCGGGCGGCTACACCTTC	CASREQLSGAGGYTF
.	TRBJ1-1	TRBD1	TRBV14	TGTGCCAGCAGCCAAGATACTGTTGGGACAGGTTTTCAAGCTTTCTTT	CASSQDTVGTGFQAFF
many	TRBJ1-6	.	TRBV20-1	TGCAGTGGGGGTGTGGACAGTAATTCACCCCTCCACTTT	CSGGVDSNSPLHF
few	TRBJ2-7	TRBD2	TRBV29-1	TGCAGCGTCAGGACTAGCGGGAGCGGGAGATACGAGCAGTACTTC	CSVRTSGSGRYEQYF
.	TRBJ2-5	.	TRBV3-1	TGTGCCAGCAGCCCCGGGACACTGGAGACCCAGTACTTC	CASSPGTLETQYF
few	TRBJ1-5	TRBD1	TRBV19	TGTGCCAGTAGTACATATGGGACAGACTTTAGCAATCAGCCCCAGCATTTT	CASSTYGTDFSNQPQHF
many	TRBJ2-5	TRBD2	TRBV11-2	TGTGCCAGCAGTCCTCCCACTAGCGGGAGTGGGACCCAGTACTTC	CASSPPTSGSGTQYF
many	TRBJ1-5	.	TRBV10-2	TGCGCCAGCAGTGCCACAGATAATCAGCCCCAGCATTTT	CASSATDNQPQHF